The clone carrying this TCR beta chain was counted between two and nine times. The ends were cut back, 3 bases at V and 2 bases at J, with 11 bases in the middle. Per germline, CDR1 MGHRA and CDR2 YSYEKL. The CDR3 sequence is 15 residues long. The sample originates from a study of CD8 T cells in Susac syndrome. RNA totalling about 0.45 to 1 ug underwent reverse transcription with random hexamers. One entry per CDR3 protein results from TCRdb running MiXCR on the immunoSEQ multiplex PCR reads. This table holds some 400,000 distinct CDR3 sequences, roughly 85% found once. The source of this sequence is a human donor with multiple sclerosis. V and J are TRBV4-1 and TRBJ1-5; TRBD1 is a possible D gene (5 bases). Sequenced sample: CD8+ T cells from PBMCs. The chain's CDR3 is CASSQQGLGNQPQHF. The CDR3 bases are TGCGCCAGCAGCCAGCAGGGTTTAGGCAATCAGCCCCAGCATTTT.